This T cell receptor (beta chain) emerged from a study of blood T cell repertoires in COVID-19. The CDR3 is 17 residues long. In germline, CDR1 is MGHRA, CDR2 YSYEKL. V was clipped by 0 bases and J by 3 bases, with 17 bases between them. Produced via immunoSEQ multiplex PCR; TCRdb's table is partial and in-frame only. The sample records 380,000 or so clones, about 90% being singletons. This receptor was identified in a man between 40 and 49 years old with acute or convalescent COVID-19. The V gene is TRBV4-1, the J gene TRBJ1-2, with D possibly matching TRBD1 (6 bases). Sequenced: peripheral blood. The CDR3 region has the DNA TGCGCCAGCAGCCAAGATGAGTTCCAGGGGAACTACTATGGCTACACCTTC. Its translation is CASSQDEFQGNYYGYTF.